This T cell receptor beta chain originates from a study of CD8+ T cells in alopecia areata. Study background: Dosing with tofacitinib proceeded for 6 to 18 months, followed by 6 months off drug. Study observations and caveats: There were also resident alphabeta T cells of normal skin sequenced in scalp samples. Treatment with tofacitinib significantly lowered scalp clonality and reduced expanded CD8+ clones among the top 100.

V dropped 8 bases and J dropped 3; count of bases not matched to a gene: 3. This CDR3 contains 13 residues. From germline, CDR1 is SGHTA and CDR2 FQGNSA. In this sample, this clone turned up a few times. What it binds is not known. Treatment reported: oral pan-JAK inhibitor, 5-10 mg twice daily. Reverse transcription of extracted RNA yielded cDNA, which provided the sequencing template. This table comes from immunoSEQ multiplex PCR, and its TCRdb copy is limited to in-frame clones, with some not included. The sample contains about 210,000 clones, under 70% of which appear only once. Material: CD4+ T cells sorted from blood, obtained at week 4, from a patient treated with tofacitinib. The chain recombines TRBV7-2 with TRBJ2-3, with 9 bases fitting TRBD2. This receptor was identified in a human donor with alopecia areata. CDR3 sequence reads: CASSAGGTDTQYF. The DNA of the CDR3 is TGTGCCAGCTCGGCGGGGGGGACAGATACGCAGTATTTT.